The 23 T cell receptor beta chains reported below all come from one sample, sequenced in a study of blood T cell repertoires in COVID-19. Sequencing used immunoSEQ multiplex PCR; TCRdb keeps in-frame clones, though not all of them. This table holds fewer than 250,000 clones, 70% to 90% found once. Source material: peripheral blood. These receptors all stem from a man over 45 with COVID-19, enrolled during active disease.

The J gene is TRBJ2-3, the V gene TRBV19, with 14 positions matching TRBD2. V shed 5 bases, J shed 5 bases, and the junction held 6 bases outside the gene matches. There are 16 residues in the CDR3. Germline CDR1 reads LNHDA; CDR2 reads SQIVND (reference sequence). DNA of the CDR3: TGTGCCAGTAGTGTGGGACTAGCGGGGGCTGGAGATACGCAGTATTTT. Translated, it gives CASSVGLAGAGDTQYF.

The J gene is TRBJ2-1, the V gene TRBV4-2; 8 bases agree with TRBD1. V lost 0 bases and J lost 7; bases outside the gene matches: 11. The CDR3 consists of 17 residues. Germline V gene data show CDR1 as LGHNA and CDR2 as YNFKEQ. The CDR3 loop is CASSQDTGRGRVNEQFF. The CDR3 bases are TGTGCCAGCAGCCAAGATACGGGCAGGGGGCGCGTGAATGAGCAGTTCTTC.

In the case of this clone: At the DNA level, this CDR3 is encoded by other sequences in the same sample as well. The gene calls are TRBV14 and TRBJ2-3, with D perhaps TRBD2 (6 bases). The V end was cut by 6 bases, the J end by 0 bases, with 10 bases between. Germline V gene data show CDR1 as SGHDN and CDR2 as FVKESK. CDR3 length equals 14 residues. The CDR3 loop reads CASRGGVSTDTQYF. The CDR3 coding sequence is TGTGCCAGCAGAGGCGGGGTTAGCACAGATACGCAGTATTTT.

The genes are TRBV3-1 (or the pseudogene TRBV3-2) and TRBJ1-1; 8 nucleotides line up with TRBD1. CDR1 is LGHDT and CDR2 is YNNKEL in the germline V gene (reference sequence). V lost 4 bases to trimming and J lost 0 bases; unmatched junction nucleotides: 4. CDR3 size: 15 residues. This CDR3 is CASSRRDRLNTEAFF. The CDR3 coding sequence is TGTGCCAGCAGCCGCCGGGACAGGTTGAACACTGAAGCTTTCTTT.

CDR3 nucleotide sequence: TGTGCCAGCAGTTTATCCTGGACAGTTCTTGTGAACACTGAAGCTTTCTTT. Protein product: CASSLSWTVLVNTEAFF. The chain has TRBV28 and TRBJ1-1; D may be TRBD1 (6 bases). The CDR3 runs to 17 residues. V lost 1 base to trimming and J lost 0 bases, with 15 bases between them. Germline V CDR1 and CDR2: MDHEN, SYDVKM. Variable domain in full (rest from reference TRBV28 and TRBJ1-1): DVKVTQSSRYLVKRTGEKVFLECVQDMDHENMFWYRQDPGLGLRLIYFSYDVKMKEKGDIPEGYSVSREKKERFSLILESASTNQTSMYLCASSLSWTVLVNTEAFFGQGTRLTVV.

The chain uses TRBV9 and TRBJ2-5, with 7 nucleotides matching TRBD2. The V gene end was trimmed by 0 bases and the J gene end by 1 base; junction bases not matched to a gene: 15. Germline CDR1 SGDLS, CDR2 YYNGEE. There are 19 residues in the CDR3. The CDR3 here is CASSVGALAGVAFQETQYF. CDR3 coding DNA: TGTGCCAGCAGCGTAGGTGCCCTGGCGGGAGTGGCCTTCCAAGAGACCCAGTACTTC.

The chain links TRBV18 to TRBJ2-5; possible D gene TRBD2, 5 bases. CDR3 length equals 11 residues. Germline V gene data show CDR1 as KGHSH and CDR2 as LQKENI. The germline V and J ends were trimmed by 2 bases and 10 bases, with 8 bases remaining between them. For the CDR3, the DNA is TGTGCCAGCTCACCAGATAGCGACCAGTACTTC. It specifies CASSPDSDQYF.

J is TRBJ1-5 and V is TRBV28; tentatively, D is TRBD1 (6 bases). V lost 1 base and J lost 3, with 16 bases in between. This CDR3 is built from 17 residues. CDR1 and CDR2 from the germline V gene are MDHEN and SYDVKM. The CDR3 here is CASSLYRDSTYNQPQHF. In DNA, the CDR3 is TGTGCCAGCAGTTTATACAGGGATTCCACCTACAATCAGCCCCAGCATTTT.

CDR3 protein: CASSPDSFYNEQFF. CDR3 coding DNA: TGCGCCAGCAGCCCCGACAGCTTCTACAATGAGCAGTTCTTC. This chain links TRBV5-1 with TRBJ2-1, with D perhaps matching TRBD1 (5 bases). Germline CDR1 reads SGHRS; CDR2 reads YFSETQ. The V and J ends lost 4 bases and 3 bases respectively, with 11 bases between them. The length of the CDR3 is 14 residues. The full variable domain, completed using reference TRBV5-1 and TRBJ2-1, is KAGVTQTPRYLIKTRGQQVTLSCSPISGHRSVSWYQQTPGQGLQFLFEYFSETQRNKGNFPGRFSGRQFSNSRSEMNVSTLELGDSALYLCASSPDSFYNEQFFGPGTRLTVL.

The genes are TRBV7-8 and TRBJ1-5; TRBD1 might be the D (5 bases). Trimming removed 5 bases from V and 1 base from J, with 24 bases in between. Germline CDR1 reads SGHVS; CDR2 reads FQNEAQ. This CDR3 is 19 amino acids long. In nucleotides, the CDR3 is TGTGCCAGCAGCGCGTCTCCCGGGGAGGGGATATTAAGCAATCAGCCCCAGCATTTT. This gives the protein CASSASPGEGILSNQPQHF.

The rearrangement uses TRBV9 and TRBJ2-1; 7 bases line up with TRBD2. The J segment lost 9 bases and the V segment lost 3 bases, leaving 9 bases of the junction unmatched. CDR1 and CDR2 (germline): SGDLS, YYNGEE. The CDR3 covers 14 residues. DNA of the CDR3: TGTGCCAGCAGCGGCCGGGACTACAACACTGAGCAGTTCTTC. As protein: CASSGRDYNTEQFF. The full variable domain, rest sourced from reference TRBV9 and TRBJ2-1, is DSGVTQTPKHLITATGQRVTLRCSPRSGDLSVYWYQQSLDQGLQFLIQYYNGEERAKGNILERFSAQQFPDLHSELNLSSLELGDSALYFCASSGRDYNTEQFFGPGTRLTVL.

The chain has TRBV6-1 and TRBJ1-2, with D possibly TRBD1 on 5 matching bases. CDR1 is MNHNS and CDR2 is SASEGT in the germline V gene. V lost 1 base to trimming and J lost 4 bases, with 13 bases between them. The CDR3 covers 15 residues. CDR3 in amino acids: CASSEGFLGAYGYTF. CDR3 coding DNA: TGTGCCAGCAGTGAAGGCTTCCTTGGGGCCTATGGCTACACCTTC.

This chain links TRBV13 with TRBJ2-3; D gene unclear. Germline-derived CDR1 and CDR2 are PRHDT and FYEKMQ (reference sequence). Between the trimmed V and J ends, which lost 0 bases and 2 bases, there was a span of 12 bases. The CDR3 loop spans 16 amino acids. For the CDR3, the DNA is TGTGCCAGCAGCTTAGGTTCACTGAGAGACACAGATACGCAGTATTTT. This codes for CASSLGSLRDTDTQYF.

The chain employs TRBV7-2 and TRBJ2-2; TRBD2 matches 7 bases. Trimming at V came to 1 base and at J to 3 bases, leaving 8 bases not matched to a gene. This CDR3 spans 17 amino acids. Germline V gives CDR1 SGHTA, CDR2 FQGNSA. This chain's CDR3 is CASSLDWGGLDTGELFF. The CDR3 DNA sequence: TGTGCCAGCAGCTTAGATTGGGGGGGATTGGACACCGGGGAGCTGTTTTTT. The full variable domain, rest sourced from reference TRBV7-2 and TRBJ2-2, is GAGVSQSPSNKVTEKGKDVELRCDPISGHTALYWYRQSLGQGLEFLIYFQGNSAPDKSGLPSDRFSAERTGGSVSTLTIQRTQQEDSAVYLCASSLDWGGLDTGELFFGEGSRLTVL.

This sequence joins TRBV6-5 and TRBJ1-1, with 9 bases aligning to TRBD1. Germline CDR1 is MNHEY and CDR2 is SVGAGI. The junction had 7 bases not matched to a gene; V was cut back by 5 bases and J by 6 bases. This CDR3 has 14 residues. Here the CDR3 reads CASSPGTGIAEAFF. CDR3 nucleotide sequence: TGTGCCAGCAGTCCCGGGACAGGGATCGCTGAAGCTTTCTTT.

Remarks on this clone: Different DNA sequences within this sample yield the same CDR3. The V gene is TRBV18, the J gene TRBJ2-7; tentative D call: TRBD1 (5 bases). CDR1 and CDR2 from the germline V gene are KGHSH and LQKENI. V was shortened by 5 bases and J by 2 bases, with 10 bases between the two germline ends. This CDR3 has 13 residues. CDR3 amino acids: CASSTDRAYEQYF. The CDR3 region has the DNA TGTGCCAGCTCAACCGACAGAGCCTACGAGCAGTACTTC.

V usage is TRBV10-3 and J usage is TRBJ1-4; TRBD1 agrees at 8 bases. This CDR3 has 12 amino acids. Per the germline V gene, CDR1 is ENHRY and CDR2 is SYGVKD. With 2 bases clipped from V and 10 bases from J, the junction kept 0 bases outside the gene matches. In DNA, the CDR3 is TGTGCCATCAGTGAGGGACAGGGAAAACTGTTTTTT. Translated, it gives CAISEGQGKLFF.

This clone was found a few times. The CDR3 protein is CASSSQGSQPQHF. Written as DNA, the CDR3 is TGTGCCAGCAGCTCACAGGGGAGTCAGCCCCAGCATTTT. V gene TRBV7-2 combines with J gene TRBJ1-5, with 7 bases lining up with TRBD1. The CDR3 is 13 residues long. The V segment lost 4 bases and the J segment 6 bases; nucleotides outside the gene matches: 3. Germline V lookup: CDR1 SGHTA, CDR2 FQGNSA.

The chain links TRBV12-5 to TRBJ2-3; the D gene is possibly TRBD2 (6 bases). Trimming took 2 bases from V and 5 from J, leaving 26 bases between them. The CDR3 sequence is 19 residues long. Per the germline V gene, CDR1 is LGHNT and CDR2 is FRNRAP. The CDR3 nucleotides are TGTGCTAGTGGTTTGAGCAGCCACCGACTAGTTGGAGAGGAAGATACGCAGTATTTT. It codes for CASGLSSHRLVGEEDTQYF. The full variable domain, its missing parts supplied by reference TRBV12-5 and TRBJ2-3, is DARVTQTPRHKVTEMGQEVTMRCQPILGHNTVFWYRQTMMQGLELLAYFRNRAPLDDSGMPKDRFSAEMPDATLATLKIQPSEPRDSAVYFCASGLSSHRLVGEEDTQYFGPGTRLTVL.

The V call is TRBV6-2 or TRBV6-3, the J call TRBJ1-5, with TRBD1 matching over 8 bases. J gave up 0 bases and V 2 bases, and 12 bases lay outside the gene matches. The CDR3 runs to 19 residues. The germline V gene has CDR1 MNHEY and CDR2 SVGEGT. The CDR3: CASSYEIGTGVNSNQPQHF. The CDR3 coding sequence is TGTGCCAGCAGTTACGAAATAGGGACAGGAGTAAATAGCAATCAGCCCCAGCATTTT.

This chain joins TRBV19 and TRBJ2-3, with 10 bases matching TRBD2. The germline CDR1 and CDR2 sequences are LNHDA and SQIVND (reference sequence). The J segment lost 3 bases and the V segment lost 7 bases, leaving 22 bases of the junction unmatched. The CDR3 is 20 amino acids. CDR3 in amino acids: CASTHGLWTSGPLGTDTQYF. CDR3 nucleotides: TGTGCCAGTACCCATGGTCTGTGGACTAGCGGCCCCCTGGGTACAGATACGCAGTATTTT.

This clone was seen just once. V is TRBV29-1 and J is TRBJ2-7; D gene unclear. This CDR3 spans 10 amino acids. Trimming took off 5 bases at V and 6 bases at J, with 8 bases between the two ends. From germline, CDR1 is SQVTM and CDR2 ANQGSEA. The DNA for the CDR3 is TGCAGCGTTCTCACCGGCGAGCAGTACTTC. Its protein is CSVLTGEQYF.

This clone was counted between two and nine times. The chain uses TRBV20-1 and TRBJ2-1; TRBD2 agrees at 12 bases. Germline V gene lookup returns CDR1 DFQATT and CDR2 SNEGSKA (reference sequence). This CDR3 contains 14 residues. V lost 3 bases to trimming and J lost 9 bases; unmatched junction nucleotides: 6. CDR3 in amino acids: CSASRTSGIGEQFF. CDR3 coding DNA: TGCAGTGCTAGTCGGACTAGCGGGATTGGTGAGCAGTTCTTC.